The 20 T cell receptor beta chains below all came from one sample that was sequenced in a study of T cell responses to AZD1222 COVID-19 vaccine (dated by TCRdb to about 2021). Read against the paper, the sample's time point label means: baseline before first vaccination. Preparation of the library involved the immunoSEQ multiplex PCR assay. The table was pulled from immuneACCESS by TCRdb, which kept in-frame rearrangements only. Such tables lose some clones; where checked, under half of the loss comes from unresolved V genes, and the rest has no known cause. The sample table contains more than 70,000 clones; only one count was recorded for roughly 85% of them. The biggest ten clones account for approximately 1.4% of the sample. This specimen was peripheral blood, taken on day 0 of AZD1222 vaccination. These receptors originate from an adult in good health.

This sequence joins TRBV30 and TRBJ1-4; 7 positions match TRBD1. Trimming took 5 bases from V and 7 from J; bases not matched to a gene: 7. Germline loops: CDR1 GTSNPN, CDR2 SVGIG (reference sequence). The CDR3 runs 13 residues. Written as DNA, the CDR3 is TGTGCCTGGTCAGGGGGGGGAACTGAAAAACTGTTTTTT. This encodes CAWSGGGTEKLFF.

This chain connects TRBV25-1 to TRBJ2-5; maybe TRBD1 (6 bases). With 1 base removed from V and 3 bases from J, the gap between germline ends came to 15 bases. The germline V gene encodes CDR1 MGHDK and CDR2 SYGVNS. This CDR3 region has 16 residues. This CDR3 reads CASSESPRDTEETQYF. The CDR3 DNA reads TGTGCCAGCAGTGAATCCCCCAGGGACACCGAAGAGACCCAGTACTTC.

This chain connects TRBV4-2 to TRBJ2-6, with unresolved D. The length of the CDR3 is 17 residues. Germline V CDR1 and CDR2: LGHNA, YNFKEQ. Deletions cut 0 bases from V and 0 bases from J, with 9 bases between. CDR3 sequence (DNA): TGTGCCAGCAGCCAAGACAGGCTGAGCTCTGGGGCCAACGTCCTGACTTTC. Its translation is CASSQDRLSSGANVLTF.

The V gene is TRBV7-3, the J gene TRBJ2-1; TRBD2 matches at 8 bases. The germline gives CDR1 SGHTA, CDR2 FQGTGA. V lost 5 bases and J lost 2; bases outside the gene matches: 11. This CDR3 spans 17 amino acids. The CDR3 protein is CASSLSLAGDAYNEQFF. The CDR3 DNA reads TGTGCCAGCAGCCTCTCCCTAGCGGGTGACGCCTACAATGAGCAGTTCTTC.

The chain recombines TRBV6-5 with TRBJ1-2, with TRBD1 identical over 10 bases. Germline assignment: CDR1 MNHEY and CDR2 SVGAGI. The V segment lost 11 bases and the J segment 0 bases; nucleotides outside the gene matches: 9. The CDR3 spans 15 residues. CDR3 DNA sequence: TGTGCCTGTTACGGACAGGGGGAAGCTAACTATGGCTACACCTTC. Amino acid sequence: CACYGQGEANYGYTF.

The gene calls are TRBV18 and TRBJ2-2; 9 bases align to TRBD1. The trim removed 6 bases at V and 5 bases at J, leaving 10 bases unmatched. The CDR3 is 16 amino acids. CDR1 is KGHSH, CDR2 LQKENI, per germline. In nucleotides, the CDR3 is TGTGCCAGCTCGGCAAACAGGGGGCCATCAACCGGGGAGCTGTTTTTT. Its protein is CASSANRGPSTGELFF. Filled out from reference TRBV18 and TRBJ2-2, the complete variable domain reads NAGVMQNPRHLVRRRGQEARLRCSPMKGHSHVYWYRQLPEEGLKFMVYLQKENIIDESGMPKERFSAEFPKEGPSILRIQQVVRGDSAAYFCASSANRGPSTGELFFGEGSRLTVL.

The chain uses TRBV6-5 and TRBJ2-3; 10 nucleotides match TRBD1. Germline-derived CDR1 and CDR2 are MNHEY and SVGAGI. After removal of 8 bases from V and 4 bases from J, the junction contained 9 bases not matched to a gene. CDR3 length: 15 residues. CDR3 region: CASGYGTGAADTQYF. In nucleotides, the CDR3 is TGTGCCAGCGGGTACGGGACAGGGGCGGCAGATACGCAGTATTTT.

The J gene is TRBJ2-7, the V gene TRBV7-9, with D hard to call. Germline values: CDR1 SEHNR, CDR2 FQNEAQ (reference sequence). Deletions cut 7 bases from V and 3 bases from J, with 13 bases between. The CDR3 is 13 amino acids. Here the CDR3 DNA reads TGTGCCAGCACCCAGGCAGATATCTACGAGCAGTACTTC. It specifies CASTQADIYEQYF. The entire variable domain, with the rest obtained from reference TRBV7-9 and TRBJ2-7, is as follows: DTGVSQNPRHKITKRGQNVTFRCDPISEHNRLYWYRQTLGQGPEFLTYFQNEAQLEKSRLLSDRFSAERPKGSFSTLEIQRTEQGDSAMYLCASTQADIYEQYFGPGTRLTVT.

This chain joins TRBV12-3 or TRBV12-4 and TRBJ2-5, with D uncertain. Trimming cost V 4 bases and J 2 bases, with 8 bases left between them. The CDR3 is 13 residues long. The CDR3 DNA reads TGTGCCAGCAGTTCCCCCCCACAAGAGACCCAGTACTTC. Translation: CASSSPPQETQYF.

V and J are TRBV7-2 and TRBJ2-7; D might be TRBD2 (6 bases). Between the trimmed V and J ends, which lost 5 bases and 4 bases, there was a span of 18 bases. CDR1 and CDR2 from the germline V gene are SGHTA and FQGNSA. This CDR3 spans 15 amino acids. The CDR3 sequence: CASSPGVSGVYEQYF. CDR3 nucleotides: TGTGCCAGCAGCCCAGGAGTTAGCGGAGTTTACGAGCAGTACTTC.

V is TRBV7-9 and J is TRBJ1-1; D may be TRBD1 (5 bases). CDR3 length: 13 amino acids. CDR1 is SEHNR and CDR2 is FQNEAQ in the germline V gene (reference sequence). The V and J ends lost 5 bases and 5 bases respectively, with 12 bases between them. As DNA, the CDR3 is TGTGCCAGCAGCGACCTTCGGGGGACTGAAGCTTTCTTT. This codes for CASSDLRGTEAFF.

There are a few counts of this clone. The chain links TRBV18 to TRBJ2-4, with D uncertain. This CDR3 has 13 amino acids. Germline-derived CDR1 and CDR2 are KGHSH and LQKENI. V was trimmed by 3 bases and J by 16 bases, leaving 19 bases between them. In DNA, the CDR3 is TGTGCCAGCTCACCCGATAACGGAGAATTGTGCTACTTC. As protein: CASSPDNGELCYF.

The chain has TRBV10-1 and TRBJ1-4; TRBD1 matches 7 bases. This CDR3 region has 15 residues. The trim removed 3 bases at V and 4 bases at J, leaving 5 bases unmatched. CDR1 WNHNN and CDR2 SYGVQD come from the germline V gene (reference sequence). The CDR3 reads CASSEGQAGNEKLFF. CDR3 DNA sequence: TGCGCCAGCAGTGAAGGACAGGCTGGTAATGAAAAACTGTTTTTT.

This clone was detected a few times. The chain carries TRBV12-3 or TRBV12-4 and TRBJ2-1; TRBD2 is a possible D gene (6 bases). Trimming took off 2 bases at V and 13 bases at J, with 15 bases between the two ends. The CDR3 runs to 13 residues. CDR3 coding DNA: TGTGCCAGCAGTTTAAGGGACGCTAGCGAACAGTTCTTC. Amino acids: CASSLRDASEQFF.

The chain employs TRBV10-1 and TRBJ2-2; no clear D gene. Germline CDR1 is WNHNN and CDR2 is SYGVQD (reference sequence). The CDR3 extends over 13 amino acids. V lost 3 bases to trimming and J lost 6 bases, with 8 bases between them. CDR3 region: CASSDVGSGELFF. CDR3 in DNA: TGCGCCAGCAGTGACGTGGGGTCCGGGGAGCTGTTTTTT.

CDR3 in amino acids: CASSFLQGVSEKLFF. The CDR3 nucleotides read TGTGCCAGCAGTTTCCTACAGGGTGTTAGTGAAAAACTGTTTTTT. This chain links TRBV28 with TRBJ1-4, with D maybe TRBD1 (6 bases). The CDR3 consists of 15 residues. Trimming took off 3 bases at V and 7 bases at J, with 15 bases between the two ends. Germline V lookup: CDR1 MDHEN, CDR2 SYDVKM.

The chain links TRBV2 to TRBJ1-2; 7 positions match TRBD1. Germline V gives CDR1 SNHLY, CDR2 FYNNEI. V shed 7 bases, J shed 3 bases, and the junction held 8 bases outside the gene matches. The CDR3 totals 14 residues. The chain's CDR3 is CASIWDSADYGYTF. The CDR3 nucleotides are TGTGCCAGCATTTGGGACAGTGCTGACTATGGCTACACCTTC.

This rearrangement joins TRBV24-1 to TRBJ2-3, with 10 bases lining up with TRBD2. CDR3 length: 17 residues. Germline CDR1 reads KGHDR; CDR2 reads SFDVKD. Unmatched junction bases numbered 11, after V lost 5 bases and J lost 4 bases. CDR3 sequence reads: CATSGPGLAGDADTQYF. The CDR3 DNA sequence: TGTGCCACCAGTGGGCCGGGGCTAGCGGGAGACGCAGATACGCAGTATTTT.

V gene TRBV16 combines with J gene TRBJ2-1, with D unclear. The CDR3 has 12 amino acids. V gave up 5 bases and J gave up 15 bases, with 17 bases separating them. From germline, CDR1 is KGHSY and CDR2 FQNENV. The CDR3 nucleotides read TGTGCCAGCAGCAACGCCGGTCTACTATCGTTCTTC. Translation gives CASSNAGLLSFF. The full variable domain, completed using reference TRBV16 and TRBJ2-1, is GEEVAQTPKHLVRGEGQKAKLYCAPIKGHSYVFWYQQVLKNEFKFLISFQNENVFDETGMPKERFSAKCLPNSPCSLEIQATKLEDSAVYFCASSNAGLLSFFGPGTRLTVL.

This clone was seen a few times. The rearrangement uses TRBV7-9 and TRBJ2-3, with 9 positions matching TRBD2. Germline V gene sequence: CDR1 SEHNR, CDR2 FQNEAQ (reference sequence). The CDR3 is made up of 16 amino acids. J lost 2 bases, V lost 1 base, and 4 bases had no gene match. The CDR3 here is CASSLGLAEPTDTQYF. DNA of the CDR3: TGTGCCAGCAGCTTAGGACTAGCGGAGCCCACAGATACGCAGTATTTT.